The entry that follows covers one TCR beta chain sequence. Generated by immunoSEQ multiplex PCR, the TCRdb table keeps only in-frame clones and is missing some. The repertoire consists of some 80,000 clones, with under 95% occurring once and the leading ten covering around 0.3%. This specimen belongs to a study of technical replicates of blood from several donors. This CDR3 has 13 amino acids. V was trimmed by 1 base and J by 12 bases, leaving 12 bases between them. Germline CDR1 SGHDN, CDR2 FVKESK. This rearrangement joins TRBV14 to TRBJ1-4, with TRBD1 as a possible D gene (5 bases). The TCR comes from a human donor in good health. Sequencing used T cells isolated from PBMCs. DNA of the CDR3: TGTGCCAGCAGCCAAGGCGGGTCGGGGGAACTGTTTTTT. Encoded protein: CASSQGGSGELFF.